These T cell receptor beta chains were read from a single sample in a study of blood T cell repertoires in COVID-19. Clones were read by immunoSEQ multiplex PCR, and TCRdb kept only the in-frame ones, dropping some. Of under 450,000 clones listed, 75% to 90% are singletons. Sequences were obtained from peripheral blood. Every receptor here comes from a woman aged 60-70 years with COVID-19, enrolled during active disease. The CDR3 runs from the conserved cysteine through the conserved F or W. The order of the fields is clone size, V gene, D gene, J gene, CDR3 DNA, CDR3 protein. The D gene is left open where the match is weak. Clone size, where shown, is once, few, many, or a class for clones that have expanded.

clone_size: NA; v_call: TRBV5-4; d_call: TRBD2; j_call: TRBJ2-1; cdr3_nt: TGTGCCAGCAGCTTTAGCGGGGGATCCTACAATGAGCAGTTCTTC; cdr3_aa: CASSFSGGSYNEQFF
clone_size: NA; v_call: TRBV19; d_call: TRBD2; j_call: TRBJ2-5; cdr3_nt: TGTGCCAGTAGTCTAGCGGGGGGTTTACAAGAGACCCAGTACTTC; cdr3_aa: CASSLAGGLQETQYF
clone_size: NA; v_call: TRBV5-1; d_call: NA; j_call: TRBJ1-4; cdr3_nt: TGCGCCAGCAGCCCGCGGGGGCCTAGTGAAAAACTGTTTTTT; cdr3_aa: CASSPRGPSEKLFF
clone_size: NA; v_call: TRBV25-1; d_call: NA; j_call: TRBJ1-2; cdr3_nt: NA; cdr3_aa: CASSEWGEGASPTF
clone_size: NA; v_call: TRBV18; d_call: NA; j_call: TRBJ1-4; cdr3_nt: TGTGCCAGCTCACCAAGAGCCTTGACTAATGAAAAACTGTTTTTT; cdr3_aa: CASSPRALTNEKLFF
clone_size: NA; v_call: TRBV5-4; d_call: TRBD1; j_call: TRBJ1-1; cdr3_nt: TGTGCCAGCAGCTTTAATCGAGGGGGCCTGAACACTGAAGCTTTCTTT; cdr3_aa: CASSFNRGGLNTEAFF
clone_size: NA; v_call: TRBV11-3; d_call: NA; j_call: TRBJ2-2; cdr3_nt: TGTGCCAGCAGCTTGAGGGGGGGCACCGGGGAGCTGTTTTTT; cdr3_aa: CASSLRGGTGELFF
clone_size: NA; v_call: TRBV5-6; d_call: TRBD1; j_call: TRBJ2-7; cdr3_nt: TGTGCCAGCAGCTTACAGGGGCGGAACTACGAGCAGTACTTC; cdr3_aa: CASSLQGRNYEQYF
clone_size: NA; v_call: TRBV24-1; d_call: TRBD2; j_call: TRBJ2-2; cdr3_nt: TGTGCCACGAGCGGGGGCGGGTCGAACACCGGGGAGCTGTTTTTT; cdr3_aa: CATSGGGSNTGELFF
clone_size: NA; v_call: TRBV9; d_call: NA; j_call: TRBJ2-7; cdr3_nt: TGTGCCAGCAACCTACAGGGTACATCCTACGAGCAGTACTTC; cdr3_aa: CASNLQGTSYEQYF
clone_size: once; v_call: TRBV4-1; d_call: TRBD1; j_call: TRBJ1-5; cdr3_nt: TGCGCCAGCAGCCAAGATCTGACAGGGAATCAGCCCCAGCATTTT; cdr3_aa: CASSQDLTGNQPQHF
clone_size: NA; v_call: TRBV27; d_call: NA; j_call: TRBJ1-1; cdr3_nt: TGTGCCAGCAGATATTCGACAGAGAACACTGAAGCTTTCTTT; cdr3_aa: CASRYSTENTEAFF
clone_size: once; v_call: TRBV9; d_call: TRBD2; j_call: TRBJ2-5; cdr3_nt: TGTGCCAGCAGCGTAGGGGCTAGCGGGGGAACGGTGGAGACCCAGTACTTC; cdr3_aa: CASSVGASGGTVETQYF
clone_size: NA; v_call: TRBV14; d_call: NA; j_call: TRBJ1-4; cdr3_nt: TGTGCCAGCAGCCCAAGGTCAGGGTTCCGGGAAAAACTGTTTTTT; cdr3_aa: CASSPRSGFREKLFF
clone_size: NA; v_call: TRBV12-3/TRBV12-4; d_call: TRBD1; j_call: TRBJ1-1; cdr3_nt: TGTGCTAGCCAGGGGGCGCGGGACACTGAAGCTTTCTTT; cdr3_aa: CASQGARDTEAFF
clone_size: NA; v_call: TRBV12-3/TRBV12-4; d_call: TRBD2; j_call: TRBJ2-1; cdr3_nt: TGTGCCAGCAGGGCTAGCGGGGGCGATGAGCAGTTCTTC; cdr3_aa: CASRASGGDEQFF
clone_size: NA; v_call: TRBV6-4; d_call: TRBD1; j_call: TRBJ1-1; cdr3_nt: TGTGCCAGCATCGGACCACAGGGGTTAGCTTTCTTT; cdr3_aa: CASIGPQGLAFF
clone_size: NA; v_call: TRBV7-9; d_call: NA; j_call: TRBJ2-5; cdr3_nt: TGTGCCAGCAGCTCAACTAGAGGGCTGTGGGCAGGGGGGCAAGAGACCCAGTACTTC; cdr3_aa: CASSSTRGLWAGGQETQYF
clone_size: NA; v_call: TRBV7-6; d_call: NA; j_call: TRBJ2-7; cdr3_nt: TGTGCCAGCAGCCCTGCTTGGGGGGGGGCGTCCTACGAGCAGTACTTC; cdr3_aa: CASSPAWGGASYEQYF
clone_size: NA; v_call: TRBV5-6; d_call: TRBD2; j_call: TRBJ2-1; cdr3_nt: TGTGCCAGCAGTCCCTTAGCGGGGGGGCTCAATGAGCAGTTCTTC; cdr3_aa: CASSPLAGGLNEQFF
clone_size: NA; v_call: TRBV4-1; d_call: NA; j_call: TRBJ1-2; cdr3_nt: TGCGCCAGCAGCCAAGAACAAGTGTACGGCTACACCTTC; cdr3_aa: CASSQEQVYGYTF
clone_size: NA; v_call: TRBV7-2; d_call: TRBD1; j_call: TRBJ1-2; cdr3_nt: TGTGCCAGCAGCTTAATGGGACAGGGGGCGCGTGGCTACACCTTC; cdr3_aa: CASSLMGQGARGYTF
clone_size: NA; v_call: TRBV11-2; d_call: TRBD1; j_call: TRBJ2-7; cdr3_nt: TGTGCCAGCAGCTTAGTGTTTGGGACAGTCTCCTACGAGCAGTACTTC; cdr3_aa: CASSLVFGTVSYEQYF
clone_size: once; v_call: TRBV27; d_call: TRBD1; j_call: TRBJ1-1; cdr3_nt: TGTGCCAGCAGGAACCCCTACAGGGGGAACACTGAAGCTTTCTTT; cdr3_aa: CASRNPYRGNTEAFF
clone_size: NA; v_call: TRBV27; d_call: NA; j_call: TRBJ1-1; cdr3_nt: TGTGCCAGCAGTTTAGGGGAGGGCGGGACTGAAGCTTTCTTT; cdr3_aa: CASSLGEGGTEAFF
clone_size: NA; v_call: TRBV19; d_call: TRBD1; j_call: TRBJ1-1; cdr3_nt: TGTGCCAGTAGTATAGGACAGGGGGCGACTGAAGCTTTCTTT; cdr3_aa: CASSIGQGATEAFF
clone_size: NA; v_call: TRBV10-3; d_call: NA; j_call: TRBJ2-7; cdr3_nt: TGTGCCATCACCTCCCAGGGCTCCTACGAGCAGTACTTC; cdr3_aa: CAITSQGSYEQYF
clone_size: NA; v_call: TRBV5-1; d_call: TRBD1; j_call: TRBJ1-2; cdr3_nt: TGCGCCAGCAGCTCTGGACAGGGGGGATGGTATGGCTACACCTTC; cdr3_aa: CASSSGQGGWYGYTF
clone_size: NA; v_call: TRBV7-7; d_call: NA; j_call: TRBJ2-1; cdr3_nt: TGTGCCAGCAGCTTACTAGCAGGGGCTAAGACCAATGAGCAGTTCTTC; cdr3_aa: CASSLLAGAKTNEQFF
clone_size: few; v_call: TRBV5-4; d_call: NA; j_call: TRBJ2-7; cdr3_nt: TGTGCCAGCAGCTATCTCGCGGGGCCCTACGAGCAGTACTTC; cdr3_aa: CASSYLAGPYEQYF
clone_size: once; v_call: TRBV6-5; d_call: NA; j_call: TRBJ2-7; cdr3_nt: TGTGCCAGCGGCCCCAGCAGGCGCGAGCAGTACTTC; cdr3_aa: CASGPSRREQYF
clone_size: NA; v_call: TRBV10-1; d_call: NA; j_call: TRBJ2-7; cdr3_nt: TGCGCCAGCAGTGCGGGTCCCTACGAGCAGTACTTC; cdr3_aa: CASSAGPYEQYF
clone_size: NA; v_call: TRBV9; d_call: NA; j_call: TRBJ2-7; cdr3_nt: TGTGCCAGCAGCGTAGAGCTAGCCGCAACCGAGCAGTACTTC; cdr3_aa: CASSVELAATEQYF
clone_size: NA; v_call: TRBV5-1; d_call: NA; j_call: TRBJ1-2; cdr3_nt: TGCGCCAGCAGCTTAGGGGCCGACGGGAGCTATGGCTACACCTTC; cdr3_aa: CASSLGADGSYGYTF
clone_size: NA; v_call: TRBV18; d_call: TRBD1; j_call: TRBJ2-1; cdr3_nt: TGTGCCAGCTCTCCCGCAGGGGGCGGGGTGAGCTCCTACAATGAGCAGTTCTTC; cdr3_aa: CASSPAGGGVSSYNEQFF
clone_size: NA; v_call: TRBV3-1/TRBV3-2; d_call: NA; j_call: TRBJ1-3; cdr3_nt: TGTGCCAGCAAAAACACTGGAAACACCATATATTTT; cdr3_aa: CASKNTGNTIYF
clone_size: NA; v_call: TRBV18; d_call: TRBD1; j_call: TRBJ1-5; cdr3_nt: TGTGCCAGCTCACCACGTGGGACAGGGTACCAGCCCCAGCATTTT; cdr3_aa: CASSPRGTGYQPQHF
clone_size: NA; v_call: TRBV30; d_call: NA; j_call: TRBJ1-6; cdr3_nt: TGTGCCTGTGAACAGGAGACTAATTCACCCCTCCACTTT; cdr3_aa: CACEQETNSPLHF
clone_size: NA; v_call: TRBV7-2; d_call: NA; j_call: TRBJ1-4; cdr3_nt: TGTGCCAGCAGCCTCGCCCCTTTCTGGGAGGGGGGGAATGAAAAACTGTTTTTT; cdr3_aa: CASSLAPFWEGGNEKLFF
clone_size: NA; v_call: TRBV19; d_call: TRBD1; j_call: TRBJ2-7; cdr3_nt: TGTGCCAGTAGTATGGCTGGGACAGGCTATGACTACGAGCAGTACTTC; cdr3_aa: CASSMAGTGYDYEQYF
clone_size: NA; v_call: TRBV19; d_call: NA; j_call: TRBJ1-2; cdr3_nt: TGTGCCAGTAGTATCCGGCAGGGGAATGGCTACACCTTC; cdr3_aa: CASSIRQGNGYTF
clone_size: once; v_call: TRBV19; d_call: NA; j_call: TRBJ1-2; cdr3_nt: TGTGCCAGTAGTATTGCTGGGCCGGAATATGGCTACACCTTC; cdr3_aa: CASSIAGPEYGYTF
clone_size: once; v_call: TRBV30; d_call: TRBD1; j_call: TRBJ2-7; cdr3_nt: TGTGCCTGGATGAGGTGGACAGGCTCCTACGAGCAGTACTTC; cdr3_aa: CAWMRWTGSYEQYF
clone_size: NA; v_call: TRBV12-3/TRBV12-4; d_call: NA; j_call: TRBJ1-2; cdr3_nt: TGTGCCAGCAGTTTAGCAGGGACTTGGGGCTACACCTTC; cdr3_aa: CASSLAGTWGYTF
clone_size: NA; v_call: TRBV12-5; d_call: NA; j_call: TRBJ2-3; cdr3_nt: TGTGCTAGTGGCCCCAGGGTAAGCACAGATACGCAGTATTTT; cdr3_aa: CASGPRVSTDTQYF
clone_size: NA; v_call: TRBV3-1/TRBV3-2; d_call: NA; j_call: TRBJ2-3; cdr3_nt: TGTGCCAGCAGCCCCGGACTATCCACAGATACGCAGTATTTT; cdr3_aa: CASSPGLSTDTQYF
clone_size: few; v_call: TRBV30; d_call: TRBD1; j_call: TRBJ1-2; cdr3_nt: TGTGCCTGGTCAGACTTGGGACAGGGGGATGGCTACACCTTC; cdr3_aa: CAWSDLGQGDGYTF
clone_size: few; v_call: TRBV5-1; d_call: TRBD1; j_call: TRBJ1-3; cdr3_nt: TGCGCCAGCAGTCCGGGACAGGTGTCGACTAGCTCTGGAAACACCATATATTTT; cdr3_aa: CASSPGQVSTSSGNTIYF
clone_size: NA; v_call: TRBV19; d_call: TRBD1; j_call: TRBJ1-1; cdr3_nt: TGTGCCAGTAGTAGTCGGGACAGATTGAACACTGAAGCTTTCTTT; cdr3_aa: CASSSRDRLNTEAFF
clone_size: NA; v_call: TRBV18; d_call: TRBD1; j_call: TRBJ1-5; cdr3_nt: TGTGCCAGCTCAACGGACAGGACCTATCAGCCCCAGCATTTT; cdr3_aa: CASSTDRTYQPQHF
clone_size: NA; v_call: TRBV19; d_call: NA; j_call: TRBJ2-3; cdr3_nt: TGTGCCAGTAGTATAAGCGGAGGCACAGATACGCAGTATTTT; cdr3_aa: CASSISGGTDTQYF
clone_size: NA; v_call: TRBV7-9; d_call: NA; j_call: TRBJ2-7; cdr3_nt: TGTGCCAGCAGCCCTGGACAGATTCCAAAAAGATCTATGGGGCAGTACTTC; cdr3_aa: CASSPGQIPKRSMGQYF
clone_size: NA; v_call: TRBV4-1; d_call: TRBD1; j_call: TRBJ2-7; cdr3_nt: TGCGCCAGCAGCCGCTACTCCAGGGGGAATGGAGGCCCCTACGAGCAGTACTTC; cdr3_aa: CASSRYSRGNGGPYEQYF
clone_size: NA; v_call: TRBV4-1; d_call: TRBD1; j_call: TRBJ2-2; cdr3_nt: TGCGCCAGCAGCAACCGGGACAGGAAAGCCGGGGAGCTGTTTTTT; cdr3_aa: CASSNRDRKAGELFF
clone_size: NA; v_call: TRBV11-2; d_call: NA; j_call: TRBJ1-2; cdr3_nt: TGTGCCAGCAGCTTAGATCCTCGGGTGAAAAACTATGGCTACACCTTC; cdr3_aa: CASSLDPRVKNYGYTF
clone_size: NA; v_call: TRBV11-3; d_call: TRBD1; j_call: TRBJ1-2; cdr3_nt: TGTGCCAGCAGCTTAGGCGGACAGGGGGAGAGAAACTATGGCTACACCTTC; cdr3_aa: CASSLGGQGERNYGYTF
clone_size: once; v_call: TRBV5-1; d_call: NA; j_call: TRBJ2-2; cdr3_nt: TGCGCCAGCAGCTTGGTTCAGACCGGGGAGCTGTTTTTT; cdr3_aa: CASSLVQTGELFF
clone_size: few; v_call: TRBV30; d_call: TRBD1; j_call: TRBJ1-6; cdr3_nt: TGTGCCTGGAGTGTCGACAGGGGGCTTTCACCCCTCCACTTT; cdr3_aa: CAWSVDRGLSPLHF
clone_size: NA; v_call: TRBV2; d_call: TRBD1; j_call: TRBJ1-2; cdr3_nt: TGTGCCAGCAGCCCTGGGCGGGACAGGGTAGGAGGCTACACCTTC; cdr3_aa: CASSPGRDRVGGYTF